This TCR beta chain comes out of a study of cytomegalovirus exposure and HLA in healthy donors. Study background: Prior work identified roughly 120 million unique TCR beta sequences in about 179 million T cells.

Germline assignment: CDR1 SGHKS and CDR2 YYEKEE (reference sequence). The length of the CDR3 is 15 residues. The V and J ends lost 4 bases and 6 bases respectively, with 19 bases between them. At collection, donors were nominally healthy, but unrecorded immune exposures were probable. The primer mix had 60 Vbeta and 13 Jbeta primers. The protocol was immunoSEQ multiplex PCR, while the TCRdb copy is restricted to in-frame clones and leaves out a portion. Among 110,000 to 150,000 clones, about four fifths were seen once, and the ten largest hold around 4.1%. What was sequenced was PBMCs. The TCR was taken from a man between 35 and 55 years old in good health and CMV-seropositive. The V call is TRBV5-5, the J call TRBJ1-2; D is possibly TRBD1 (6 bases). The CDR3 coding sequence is TGTGCCAGCAGCCCGGTCGCGGACAGAAGTAATGGCTACACCTTC. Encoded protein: CASSPVADRSNGYTF. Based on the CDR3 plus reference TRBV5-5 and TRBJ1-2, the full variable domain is DAGVTQSPTHLIKTRGQQVTLRCSPISGHKSVSWYQQVLGQGPQFIFQYYEKEERGRGNFPDRFSARQFPNYSSELNVNALLLGDSALYLCASSPVADRSNGYTFGSGTRLTVV.